This record concerns one T cell receptor beta chain sequence. Assay: immunoSEQ multiplex PCR; the TCRdb copy retains only in-frame clones and omits some. The sample consists of 35,000 to 45,000 clones, 80% to 90% of them appearing once. The record originates from a study of OX40 agonist ivuxolimab in advanced cancers. Across the whole study: Ivuxolimab, an antibody that agonizes OX40 (CD134), was administered to the patients. Prior therapy, whether anti-PD-1, anti-PD-L1 or anti-CTLA-4, was allowed, and 35% to 40% had some.

The sequencing used CD4+ or CD8+ T cells sorted from blood, collected in a trial of the OX40 agonist ivuxolimab. The receptor was derived from an adult with an advanced solid tumor such as melanoma, head and neck, liver or kidney cancer.

CDR3 protein: CASRFKLSPFLTYEQYF. Here the CDR3 DNA reads TGTGCAAGTCGCTTTAAACTATCCCCCTTTCTAACCTACGAGCAGTACTTC. The chain combines TRBV12-2 with TRBJ2-7; TRBD2 is the table's D call, not checked against the DNA. TRBV12-2 is deemed a pseudogene. This CDR3 spans 17 amino acids.